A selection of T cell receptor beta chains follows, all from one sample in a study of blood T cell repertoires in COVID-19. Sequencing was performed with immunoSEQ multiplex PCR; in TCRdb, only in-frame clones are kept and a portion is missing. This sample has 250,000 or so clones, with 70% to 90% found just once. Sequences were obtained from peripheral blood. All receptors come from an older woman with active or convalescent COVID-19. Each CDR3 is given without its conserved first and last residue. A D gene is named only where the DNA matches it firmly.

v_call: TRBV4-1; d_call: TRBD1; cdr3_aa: ASSQRDSHFSYNSPLH
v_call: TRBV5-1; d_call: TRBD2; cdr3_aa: ASSLGLAVGSEQF
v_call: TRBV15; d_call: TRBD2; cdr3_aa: ATSSTGTSGKTDTQY
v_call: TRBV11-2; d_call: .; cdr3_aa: ASSLELGGQIPYEQY
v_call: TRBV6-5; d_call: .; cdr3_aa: ASSYAGRGANVLT
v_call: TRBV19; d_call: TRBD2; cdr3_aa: ASNERGNTGELF
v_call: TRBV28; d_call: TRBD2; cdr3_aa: ASSLAGGLETQY
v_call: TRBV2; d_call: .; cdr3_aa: ASSEQGETEAF
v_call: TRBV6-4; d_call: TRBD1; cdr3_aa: ASKPDREVETQY
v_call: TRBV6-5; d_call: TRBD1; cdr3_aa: ASSRDRVSDEKLF
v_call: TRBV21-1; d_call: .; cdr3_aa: ASSKKKGDSSYNSPLH
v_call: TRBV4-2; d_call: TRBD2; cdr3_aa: ASSQEGPSGYTGELF
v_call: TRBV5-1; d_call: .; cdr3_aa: ASSQGLPSGNTIY
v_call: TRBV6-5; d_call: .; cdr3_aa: ASSMGPTGELF
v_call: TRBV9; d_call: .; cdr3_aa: ASSFGTSNTEAF
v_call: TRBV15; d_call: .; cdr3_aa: ATSWGRLEAF
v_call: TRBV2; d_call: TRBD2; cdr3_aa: ASSEITSVNQETQY
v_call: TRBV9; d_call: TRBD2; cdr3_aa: ASSVTGTSVLNEQF
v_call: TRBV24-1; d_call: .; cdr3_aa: ATSDLRRKTPNEKLF
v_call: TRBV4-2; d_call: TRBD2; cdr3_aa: ASSRLLAGAYNEQF
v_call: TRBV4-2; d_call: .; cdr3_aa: ASSQELALAQETQY
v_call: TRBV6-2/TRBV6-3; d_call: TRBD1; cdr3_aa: ASSYGGQGSGANVLT
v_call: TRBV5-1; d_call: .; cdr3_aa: ASSWTRNGGYGYT
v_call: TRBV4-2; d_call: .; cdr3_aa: ASSQVDTSKSTDTQY
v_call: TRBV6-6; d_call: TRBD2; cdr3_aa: ASSFSGRETQY
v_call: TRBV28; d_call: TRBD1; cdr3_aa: ASSRTGGYNEQF
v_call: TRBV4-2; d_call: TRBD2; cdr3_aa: ASSQDASGRVETQY
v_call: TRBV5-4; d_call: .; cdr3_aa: ASSLGGRENIQY
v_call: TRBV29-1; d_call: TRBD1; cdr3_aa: SVDRRDRYNEQF
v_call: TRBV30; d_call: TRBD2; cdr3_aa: AWSVLAGVGWDEQF
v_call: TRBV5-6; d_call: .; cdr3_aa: ASSLGAFSAYEQY
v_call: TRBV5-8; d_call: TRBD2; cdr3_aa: ASSLLLAATSYNEQF
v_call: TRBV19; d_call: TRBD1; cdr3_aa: ASSTQGAAGELF
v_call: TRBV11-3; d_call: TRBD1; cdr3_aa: ASSLVGQGVVNEQF
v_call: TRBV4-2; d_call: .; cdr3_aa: ASSQAKNGGQPQH
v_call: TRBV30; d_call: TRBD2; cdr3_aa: AWTSGPYNEQF
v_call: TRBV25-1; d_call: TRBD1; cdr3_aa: ASRSDRGYTGELF
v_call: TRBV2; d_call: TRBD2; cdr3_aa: ASRGTSSSYEQY
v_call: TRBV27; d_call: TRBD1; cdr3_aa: ASSLSGTGTDTQY
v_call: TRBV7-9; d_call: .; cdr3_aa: ASYQGGSEETQY
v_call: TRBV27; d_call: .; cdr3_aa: ASSLRGGAYYGYT
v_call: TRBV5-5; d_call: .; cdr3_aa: ASSLAGANYGYT
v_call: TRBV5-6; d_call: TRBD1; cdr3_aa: ASSSMDRGFGGPPLH
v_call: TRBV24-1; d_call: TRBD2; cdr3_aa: ATSGLAGALSTDTQY
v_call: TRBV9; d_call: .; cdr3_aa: ASSVSEGAGNTIY
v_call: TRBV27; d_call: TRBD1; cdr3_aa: ASSPTGGWNYGYT
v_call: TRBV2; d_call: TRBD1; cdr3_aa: ASSEMDRKNTQY
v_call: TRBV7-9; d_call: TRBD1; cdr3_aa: ASSIGQGFWNEQF
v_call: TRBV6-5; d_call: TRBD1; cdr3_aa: ASRDRRNYGYT
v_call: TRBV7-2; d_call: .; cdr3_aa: ASSLGQGREQY
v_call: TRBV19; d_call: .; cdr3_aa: ASSGTYGNTIY
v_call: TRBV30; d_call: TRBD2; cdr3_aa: AWSRNRGGMTGELF
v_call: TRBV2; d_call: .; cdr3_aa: ASSELGTVVEKLF
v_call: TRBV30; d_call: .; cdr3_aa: AYVGGRSSNTGELF
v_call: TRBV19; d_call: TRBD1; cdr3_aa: ASSFQGANTEAF